The clone carrying this T cell receptor (beta chain) was found many times. Its antigen remains unknown. This sample was taken from a study of regulatory T cells in long-lasting Graves disease. Combining iRepertoire HTBI primers with Arm-PCR of CDR3 regions, the authors built TCR beta libraries. TCRdb recomputed calls from the multiplex PCR reads with MiXCR, one row per CDR3 protein. The sample lists 350,000 to 550,000 distinct CDR3 sequences; around 13% were seen once. General study results and limits: TRBV28, TRBJ1-2 and TRBJ2-5 emerged as the favored segments in persistent disease.

The time point: newly diagnosed GD, antithyroid drugs for less than 3 months. RNA extracted from PBMCs served as the sequencing template. V trimming: 1 base; J trimming: 8 bases; junction bases outside the gene matches: 8. The CDR3 spans 16 residues. From germline, CDR1 is SGDLS and CDR2 YYNGEE. The data also belong to a second study, concerning T cells in Graves' hyperthyroidism and ophthalmopathy. From that second work: Uncontrolled infection, other autoimmune disease, pregnancy and lactation each barred patients from inclusion. TCR CDR3 regions were first amplified by RT-PCR with HTBI primers.

The input for sequencing was peripheral blood mononuclear cells (PBMCs), taken at new diagnosis, from a patient treated with antithyroid drugs. This receptor was identified in a woman aged 50 to 65 with Graves disease. V usage is TRBV9 and J usage is TRBJ1-4; 10 bases are shared with TRBD1. In DNA form, the CDR3 reads TGTGCCAGCAGCGTAACACTCGGGACAGGGGACGAAAAACTGTTTTTT. It encodes CASSVTLGTGDEKLFF.